These 11 T cell receptor beta chains came from one sample sequenced in a study of cytomegalovirus exposure and HLA in healthy donors. PCR amplification relied on 60 Vbeta primers (plus 13 Jbeta primers). Repertoires were generated with immunoSEQ multiplex PCR, while TCRdb's copy carries only in-frame clones and drops some. The sample contains approximately 130,000 clones, roughly 80% of which appear only once. The source material was PBMCs. The source of these receptors is a man younger than 45 in good health and CMV-seronegative.

In its sample, this clone was seen once. The chain employs TRBV7-9 and TRBJ1-6, with D tentatively TRBD1 (5 bases). The CDR3 covers 16 residues. The germline CDR1 and CDR2 sequences are SEHNR and FQNEAQ (reference sequence). V gave up 5 bases and J gave up 2 bases, with 13 bases separating them. CDR3 bases: TGTGCCAGCAGCCCCGGGCAGGGCACCTATAATTCACCCCTCCACTTT. It is translated as CASSPGQGTYNSPLHF.

J is TRBJ2-2 and V is TRBV4-1; D uncertain. Germline CDR1 reads MGHRA; CDR2 reads YSYEKL. Trimming stripped 1 base from V and 1 base from J, with 13 bases between. The CDR3 loop spans 17 amino acids. The CDR3, as DNA: TGCGCCAGCAGCCAAGTTTTTCAGGCCGAGAACACCGGGGAGCTGTTTTTT. Amino acid sequence: CASSQVFQAENTGELFF.

J is TRBJ2-1 and V is TRBV29-1, with D possibly TRBD2 on 6 matching bases. Trimming removed 2 bases at V and 2 bases at J, with 13 bases between. Per germline, CDR1 SQVTM and CDR2 ANQGSEA. This CDR3 spans 15 amino acids. The CDR3 is CSVETSGLAYNEQFF. Here the CDR3 DNA reads TGCAGCGTTGAAACCTCGGGACTGGCCTACAATGAGCAGTTCTTC.

In nucleotides, the CDR3 is TGTGCCAGCAGAGCAGGGGGCCCTAACTACAATGAGCAGTTCTTC. This gives the protein CASRAGGPNYNEQFF. This chain links TRBV5-4 with TRBJ2-1; 8 nucleotides match TRBD1. The CDR3 covers 15 residues. V was pared by 5 bases and J by 3 bases, with 7 bases of the junction left unmatched. Per the germline V gene, CDR1 is SGHNT and CDR2 is YYREEE (reference sequence).

This chain uses TRBV7-8 with TRBJ2-1; 9 bases map to TRBD1. V lost 4 bases, J lost 15 bases, and 10 bases stayed unmatched. The CDR3 is 13 residues long. CDR1 SGHVS and CDR2 FQNEAQ come from the germline V gene. DNA of the CDR3: TGTGCCAGCAGCTCCGGACAGGGGTTAAGTGGGTTCTTC. Encoded protein: CASSSGQGLSGFF.

The rearrangement joins TRBV15 to TRBJ1-1; D call uncertain. The V end lost 2 bases, the J end lost 0 bases, and 7 bases lay between the germline ends. The CDR3 has 14 residues. From germline, CDR1 is LNHNV and CDR2 YYDKDF (reference sequence). The CDR3 protein is CATSRQYMNTEAFF. The DNA for the CDR3 is TGTGCCACCAGCAGACAGTATATGAACACTGAAGCTTTCTTT.

This clone counts as medium-sized. V is TRBV4-3 and J is TRBJ1-6; D gene uncertain. The V gene's germline CDR1 is LGHNA and CDR2 YSLEER. Trimming pared 4 bases from V and 3 bases from J, leaving 7 bases between. The CDR3 extends over 14 amino acids. The CDR3 here is CASSPGLYNSPLHF. CDR3 sequence (DNA): TGCGCCAGCAGCCCGGGTCTCTATAATTCACCCCTCCACTTT.

The chain carries TRBV30 and TRBJ1-6; D possibly corresponds to TRBD1 (5 bases). V was trimmed by 3 bases and J by 0 bases, leaving 9 bases between them. The CDR3 totals 15 residues. Germline V gene lookup returns CDR1 GTSNPN and CDR2 SVGIG (reference sequence). In nucleotides, the CDR3 is TGTGCCTGGAGAGACAGCCGCTCCTATAATTCACCCCTCCACTTT. This translates into CAWRDSRSYNSPLHF.

The rearrangement uses TRBV28 and TRBJ1-1; D gene unclear. The CDR3 length is 15 residues. Looked up from germline, CDR1 is MDHEN and CDR2 is SYDVKM. Trimming removed 2 bases at V and 4 bases at J, with 14 bases between. The CDR3, as DNA: TGTGCCAGCAGTTTACGGCCGGGTGTAGGCACTGAAGCTTTCTTT. It encodes CASSLRPGVGTEAFF.

The chain has TRBV7-2 and TRBJ1-2, with D hard to call. The CDR3 has 11 amino acids. Germline V gene lookup returns CDR1 SGHTA and CDR2 FQGNSA. V gave up 6 bases and J gave up 4 bases, with 6 bases separating them. CDR3 amino acids: CASSLSYGYTF. CDR3 DNA: TGTGCCAGCAGTTTGAGCTATGGCTACACCTTC.

V is TRBV25-1 and J is TRBJ2-2, with 7 positions matching TRBD1. The CDR3 has 14 amino acids. From germline, CDR1 is MGHDK and CDR2 SYGVNS. Germline trimming cut 10 bases from V and 5 bases from J; bases unmatched to any gene: 10. Here the CDR3 reads CATQMTGSTGELFF. In nucleotides, the CDR3 is TGTGCCACCCAGATGACAGGGAGTACCGGGGAGCTGTTTTTT. Variable domain in full (rest from reference TRBV25-1 and TRBJ2-2): EADIYQTPRYLVIGTGKKITLECSQTMGHDKMYWYQQDPGMELHLIHYSYGVNSTEKGDLSSESTVSRIRTEHFPLTLESARPSHTSQYLCATQMTGSTGELFFGEGSRLTVL.